This record concerns one T cell receptor (beta chain) sequence. Its antigen is not known. The sample comes from a study of regulatory T cells in long-lasting Graves disease. Study-wide context: A definition of persistent Graves' disease required over 5 years of antithyroid drugs plus positive TSH receptor antibodies.

Germline V CDR1 and CDR2: DFQATT, SNEGSKA (reference sequence). This CDR3 spans 13 amino acids. Trimming shortened V by 3 bases and J by 6 bases, and 11 bases separated the two germline ends. According to the study, TCR beta libraries were built with iRepertoire HTBI primers and CDR3-region Arm-PCR. TCRdb recomputed calls from the multiplex PCR reads with MiXCR, one row per CDR3 protein. The repertoire holds 350,000 to 450,000 distinct CDR3 sequences, with less than 25% as singletons. General study points: Clonotypes that were public and shared totalled about 2,500 in persistent patients versus about a thousand in new patients. Favoring TRBV28, TRBJ1-2 and TRBJ2-5 was a feature seen in persistent disease.

The sample's time point: persistent/refractory GD, antithyroid drugs over 5 years with positive TRAb. PBMC-extracted RNA yielded the TCR library. The receptor was isolated from a female donor with Graves disease. The genes are TRBV20-1 and TRBJ2-2; possibly TRBD1 for D (6 bases). Sample: peripheral blood mononuclear cells (PBMCs), taken when the disease was refractory, from a patient treated with antithyroid drugs. In DNA form, the CDR3 reads TGCAGTGCTAGGGGTCAGGGGTCCGGGGAGCTGTTTTTT. As protein: CSARGQGSGELFF.